This is a list of T cell receptor beta chains from one sample in a study of cytomegalovirus exposure and HLA in healthy donors. Clones were sequenced by immunoSEQ multiplex PCR, and TCRdb holds only the in-frame ones, with some missing. The data show 120,000 to 150,000 clones, 78% seen once. Input material: PBMCs. Receptor source: a man aged 35 to 55 in good health and CMV-seropositive. CDR3s include the opening cysteine and the closing phenylalanine or tryptophan. A D gene is named only where the DNA matches it firmly. Only part of the rows carry a size: once, few, many, or a class if the clone is expanded.

v_gene,j_gene,abundance,d_gene,CDR3aa,CDR3nt
TRBV6-5,TRBJ2-7,once,TRBD2,CVAGEPYEQYF,TGTGTAGCGGGCGAACCCTACGAGCAGTACTTC
TRBV9,TRBJ2-5,NA,NA,CASSVGGGGGETQYF,TGTGCCAGCAGCGTAGGCGGCGGAGGCGGAGAGACCCAGTACTTC
TRBV7-7,TRBJ2-1,NA,TRBD2,CASSLAGGLNEQFF,TGTGCCAGCAGCTTAGCGGGAGGGCTTAATGAGCAGTTCTTC
TRBV6-1,TRBJ1-1,NA,NA,CASAFGGSNTEAFF,TGTGCCAGCGCATTCGGGGGATCGAACACTGAAGCTTTCTTT
TRBV5-1,TRBJ2-3,NA,TRBD2,CASSFSGTPADTQYF,TGCGCCAGCAGCTTTAGCGGGACCCCCGCAGATACGCAGTATTTT
TRBV30,TRBJ2-2,NA,TRBD2,CAWSGLAVNTGELFF,TGTGCCTGGAGCGGACTAGCGGTGAACACCGGGGAGCTGTTTTTT
TRBV6-5,TRBJ1-2,NA,TRBD1,CASSPGQGRLGYTF,TGTGCCAGCAGCCCCGGACAGGGTCGGCTTGGCTACACCTTC
TRBV27,TRBJ2-3,NA,TRBD2,CASSPGTSGSWDTQYF,TGTGCCAGCAGTCCTGGGACTAGCGGGAGCTGGGATACGCAGTATTTT
TRBV6-5,TRBJ1-1,NA,TRBD1,CASSYQGQANTEAFF,TGTGCCAGCAGTTACCAAGGACAGGCAAACACTGAAGCTTTCTTT
TRBV11-2,TRBJ1-1,NA,NA,CASSRRQENTEAFF,TGTGCCAGCAGCCGACGACAGGAGAACACTGAAGCTTTCTTT
TRBV30,TRBJ2-1,NA,TRBD2,CAWSVELAGVDEQFF,TGTGCCTGGAGTGTAGAACTAGCGGGAGTAGATGAGCAGTTCTTC
TRBV28,TRBJ1-2,few,TRBD1,CASFPGQGDYGYTF,TGTGCCAGCTTCCCGGGACAGGGTGACTATGGCTACACCTTC
TRBV7-8,TRBJ2-7,NA,NA,CASSANLQGYEQYF,TGTGCCAGCAGCGCGAACTTACAGGGCTACGAGCAGTACTTC
TRBV7-3,TRBJ2-1,NA,TRBD2,CASSLTPGGALLVF,TGTGCCAGCAGCTTAACGCCGGGGGGGGCCCTCTTGGTCTTC
TRBV7-9,TRBJ2-5,NA,NA,CASSASRAWEETQYF,TGTGCCAGCAGCGCGAGTCGAGCGTGGGAAGAGACCCAGTACTTC
TRBV25-1,TRBJ2-1,many,TRBD1,CASSESGQGRNEQFF,TGTGCCAGCAGTGAATCGGGACAGGGGAGAAATGAGCAGTTCTTC
TRBV27,TRBJ2-7,NA,TRBD1,CASTTGQGASEQYF,TGTGCCAGCACCACGGGACAGGGGGCTTCCGAGCAGTACTTC
TRBV5-1,TRBJ2-7,NA,TRBD1,CASSFQGAYEQYF,TGCGCCAGCAGTTTCCAGGGGGCCTACGAGCAGTACTTC
TRBV6-5,TRBJ1-4,NA,NA,CASSYSASGLNEKLFF,TGTGCCAGCAGTTACTCGGCTTCTGGACTTAATGAAAAACTGTTTTTT
TRBV6-1,TRBJ1-2,NA,TRBD1,CASSDSTGGTYGYTF,TGTGCCAGCAGTGATTCGACAGGGGGCACCTATGGCTACACCTTC
TRBV7-2,TRBJ2-3,NA,TRBD2,CASSYQRGDTQYF,TGTGCCAGCAGCTACCAGCGGGGAGATACGCAGTATTTT
TRBV11-3,TRBJ2-7,NA,NA,CASSLVGTRGEQYF,TGTGCCAGCAGCTTAGTAGGGACTCGAGGCGAGCAGTACTTC
TRBV29-1,TRBJ1-3,NA,NA,CSVGISGNTIYF,TGCAGCGTTGGTATCTCTGGAAACACCATATATTTT
TRBV30,TRBJ2-5,NA,NA,CAWSAGETQYF,TGTGCCTGGAGTGCCGGGGAGACCCAGTACTTC